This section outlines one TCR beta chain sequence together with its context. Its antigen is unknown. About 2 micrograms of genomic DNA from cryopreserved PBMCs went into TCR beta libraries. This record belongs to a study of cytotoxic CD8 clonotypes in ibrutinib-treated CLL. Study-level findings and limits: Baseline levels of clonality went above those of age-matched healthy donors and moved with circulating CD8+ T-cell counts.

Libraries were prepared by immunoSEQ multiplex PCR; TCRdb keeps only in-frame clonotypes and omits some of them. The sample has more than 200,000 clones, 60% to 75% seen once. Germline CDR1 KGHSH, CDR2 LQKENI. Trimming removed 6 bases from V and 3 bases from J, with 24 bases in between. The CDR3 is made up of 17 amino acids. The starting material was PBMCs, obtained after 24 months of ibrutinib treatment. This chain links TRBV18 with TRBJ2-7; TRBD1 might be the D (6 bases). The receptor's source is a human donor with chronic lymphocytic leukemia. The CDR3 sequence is CASSEESTGREDYEQYF. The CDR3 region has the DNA TGTGCCAGCTCGGAGGAATCGACAGGCCGTGAGGACTACGAGCAGTACTTC.